This TCR beta chain was sequenced for a study of CD8+CD57+ T cells in acquired aplastic anemia. At the level of the study: Quantities of DNA derived from sorted CD4+ and CD8+ cells averaged approximately 3.5 ug. Study-wide points: CD8+ Simpson's diversity did not differ significantly between patients and controls.

This clonotype was recorded many times. The antigen is unknown. V lost 5 bases and J lost 3, with 17 bases in between. Germline lookup yields CDR1 SGHTA and CDR2 FQGNSA. The length of the CDR3 is 15 residues. Patients picked for sequencing had shown CD8+CD57+ cell expansion detected by flow cytometry. Everyone among the patients had severe acquired aplastic anemia. Genomic DNA provided the template from which TCR beta VDJ and CDR3 profiles were obtained. Each CDR3 protein gets one entry after TCRdb re-called the reads with MiXCR. The profile covers under 500,000 distinct CDR3 sequences, with roughly 34% appearing a single time and under 0.95% taken by the ten largest.

This sequence was found in a human donor with aplastic anemia. The gene calls are TRBV7-2 and TRBJ2-7; tentative D call: TRBD1 (6 bases). The material sequenced was sorted CD4+, CD8+, or CD8+CD57+ T cells (not recorded which) from PBMCs. DNA of the CDR3: TGTGCCAGCAGCCCTGGTCCGGGACAATACTACGAGCAGTACTTC. Translated, it gives CASSPGPGQYYEQYF.